Listed below are T cell receptor beta chains from one sample, sequenced in a study of blood T cells in healthy people across ages. TCRdb redid the calling of the 5' RACE reads with MiXCR, one entry per CDR3 protein. The sample contains approximately 1,000,000 distinct CDR3 sequences, 40% to 45% of which appear only once. Sequencing was done on a sample of blood. The receptors stem from an older woman in good health. Both conserved end residues are part of each CDR3. The D gene is left open where the match is weak. Size is omitted from some rows. Given values are once, few, many or a class for expanded clones.

CASSGVGASGELFF,TGTGCCAGCAGTGGAGTAGGGGCATCCGGGGAGCTGTTTTTT,few,TRBV25-1,TRBJ2-2,-
CASSQDPGQETQYF,TGCGCCAGCAGCCAAGATCCGGGCCAAGAGACCCAGTACTTC,many,TRBV3-1,TRBJ2-5,-
CASSYMGGRAKNIQYF,TGTGCCAGCAGTTACATGGGCGGGAGGGCCAAAAACATTCAGTACTTC,-,TRBV6-5,TRBJ2-4,TRBD2
CSARSFEDYEQYF,TGCAGTGCTCGGAGTTTTGAGGACTACGAGCAGTACTTC,-,TRBV20-1,TRBJ2-7,-
CASSPRDRYNEQYF,TGTGCCAGCAGCCCCCGGGACAGATACAACGAGCAGTACTTC,-,TRBV28,TRBJ2-7,TRBD1
CASSFSGQSPDTQYF,TGTGCCAGCAGTTTTTCGGGACAGTCCCCAGATACGCAGTATTTT,few,TRBV12-3/TRBV12-4,TRBJ2-3,TRBD1
CASSLHGTGPSYEQYF,TGTGCCAGCAGCTTGCATGGGACAGGGCCCTCCTACGAGCAGTACTTC,-,TRBV13,TRBJ2-7,TRBD1
CASSARTGRGYTF,TGTGCCAGCAGCGCCCGGACAGGGCGCGGCTACACCTTC,-,TRBV9,TRBJ1-2,TRBD1
CAGSPRTGTTYEQYF,TGTGCCGGCAGCCCTAGGACAGGGACCACCTACGAGCAGTACTTC,-,TRBV2,TRBJ2-7,TRBD1
CSARDSGTFNEYEQYF,TGCAGTGCTAGAGACTCCGGGACCTTCAACGAGTACGAGCAGTACTTC,-,TRBV20-1,TRBJ2-7,-
CASSLSGTEQYF,TGCGCCAGCAGCTTAAGTGGGACGGAGCAGTACTTC,-,TRBV5-1,TRBJ2-7,-